Listed below are T cell receptor beta chains from one sample, sequenced in a study of human T cells and chemical hapten exposure. Via MiXCR, TCRdb re-called the RACE reads, giving one row per CDR3 protein. The repertoire holds over 100,000 distinct CDR3 sequences, with more than 7% as singletons. The specimen comprised whole blood, sampled in connection with sensitization to the hapten diphenylcyclopropenone (DPC). These receptor sequences come from a woman aged 40 to 50 with alopecia areata. Some clones in this sample may be carry-over from other donors' samples. Each CDR3 is given with its conserved first and last residue. The D gene is left open where the match is weak. For some rows the clone size is stated as once, few or many, or as a class when expanded; others skip it.

.,TRBV18,TRBJ2-3,few,TGTGCCAGCTCCCCATCACCCCGTTCAGATACGCAGTATTTT,CASSPSPRSDTQYF
.,TRBV7-2,TRBJ2-2,many,TGTGCCAGCAGCTTAGACGACACGAACACCGGGGAGCTGTTTTTT,CASSLDDTNTGELFF
.,TRBV28,TRBJ2-5,.,TGTGCCAGCCAAATACCCGCGGGGACCCAGTACTTC,CASQIPAGTQYF
TRBD2,TRBV6-2/TRBV6-3,TRBJ2-1,few,TGTGCCAGCAGTTACGGAGTTGGGGGGGACTCCTACAATGAGCAGTTCTTC,CASSYGVGGDSYNEQFF
.,TRBV7-2,TRBJ2-7,once,TGTGCCAGCCTACCATGGGACGGACCCTACGAGCAGTACTTC,CASLPWDGPYEQYF
TRBD1,TRBV12-5,TRBJ1-1,few,TGTGCTAGTGGTTTGGTGGGACAGAACCTAACTACCATGAACACTGAAGCTTTCTTT,CASGLVGQNLTTMNTEAFF
.,TRBV28,TRBJ2-7,few,TGTGCCAGCAGACCTCTGACATTTCACCTCGAGCAGTACTTC,CASRPLTFHLEQYF
TRBD2,TRBV28,TRBJ2-3,.,TGTGCCACCAGGCCGGGGGGTAGCACAGATACGCAGTATTTT,CATRPGGSTDTQYF
.,TRBV27,TRBJ1-5,many,TGTGCCAGCAGTTTATCAGGGGCCGCGGAGCCCCAGCATTTT,CASSLSGAAEPQHF
.,TRBV7-9,TRBJ1-1,many,TGTGCCAGCAGCATCAGACAGGCGATGAACACTGAAGCTTTCTTT,CASSIRQAMNTEAFF
TRBD2,TRBV9,TRBJ2-3,many,TGTGCCAGCAAAGGAGGCGGGGGGAGCACAGATACGCAGTATTTT,CASKGGGGSTDTQYF
.,TRBV7-9,TRBJ2-6,few,TGTGCCAGCAGGTCACAGGGAACGGGGGTCAACGTCCTGACTTTC,CASRSQGTGVNVLTF
.,TRBV27,TRBJ2-7,.,TGTGCCAGCAGACAGGGACGAAGATCCTACGAGCAGTACTTC,CASRQGRRSYEQYF
TRBD2,TRBV2,TRBJ2-2,.,TGTGCCAGCAGGGGACTAGCGGGGAGAACCGGGGAGCTGTTTTTT,CASRGLAGRTGELFF
.,TRBV6-2/TRBV6-3,TRBJ1-3,.,TGTGCCAGCAGCCCCCCCGGGACTATGGTCTCTGGAAACACCATATATTTT,CASSPPGTMVSGNTIYF
TRBD2,TRBV7-6,TRBJ2-1,.,TGTGCCATCAGCCAGTGGGAGGGAACCTACAATGAGCAGTTCTTC,CAISQWEGTYNEQFF
.,TRBV9,TRBJ1-2,many,TGTGCCAGCAGCGGTGATGCAGGAAGCTACACCTTC,CASSGDAGSYTF
.,TRBV5-6,TRBJ2-1,many,TGTGCCAGCAGCCCCCTAGGGGGCGGGGGAAACAATGAGCAGTTCTTC,CASSPLGGGGNNEQFF
.,TRBV7-2,TRBJ2-5,many,TGTGCCAGCAGCTTACAACCCCGGGAGACCCAGTACTTC,CASSLQPRETQYF
TRBD1,TRBV12-3/TRBV12-4,TRBJ2-7,few,TGTGCCAGCAGTGCGCAGGGGGACGGAGTCGAGCAGTACTTC,CASSAQGDGVEQYF
TRBD1,TRBV7-9,TRBJ1-1,many,TGTGCCAGCAGCTTGGGGACAGCAAAAAACAATACTGAAGCTTTCTTT,CASSLGTAKNNTEAFF
.,TRBV11-2,TRBJ2-1,few,TGTGCCAGCAGCTTATTCGCCCGGAACGGGGGCGTCCGGGATGAGCAGTTCTTC,CASSLFARNGGVRDEQFF
.,TRBV6-2/TRBV6-3,TRBJ2-7,few,TGTGCCAGCAGTTACGAACGGTGGACCTACGAGCAGTACTTC,CASSYERWTYEQYF
.,TRBV6-2/TRBV6-3,TRBJ2-1,few,TGTGCCAGCAGGGACGGGGCGCCCCAGTTCTTC,CASRDGAPQFF
.,TRBV14,TRBJ2-1,many,TGTGCCAGCAGCCAAGTAAGGCGGTCCTACAATGAGCAGTTCTTC,CASSQVRRSYNEQFF
.,TRBV27,TRBJ2-7,.,TGTGCCAGCAGTTTAAGTGGACGGATATACTACGAGCAGTACTTC,CASSLSGRIYYEQYF
.,TRBV27,TRBJ2-3,few,TGTGCCAGCATCAGCACCCTCACAGATACGCAGTATTTT,CASISTLTDTQYF
TRBD1,TRBV7-8,TRBJ1-2,few,TGTGCCAGCAGCTTAGAGGGCGCCGGGACAGGGATAAAGATAGGCTACACCTTC,CASSLEGAGTGIKIGYTF
TRBD1,TRBV29-1,TRBJ2-3,many,TGCAGCGTTGAAGATCCTCCAGGGACAGGGCTAGATACGCAGTATTTT,CSVEDPPGTGLDTQYF
.,TRBV7-9,TRBJ1-1,many,TGTGCCAGCAGCTTAGGAGGAGGGAACACTGAAGCTTTCTTT,CASSLGGGNTEAFF
.,TRBV5-1,TRBJ1-1,.,TGCGCCAGCAGCTTGGACCCGGTGAACACTGAAGCTTTCTTT,CASSLDPVNTEAFF
TRBD2,TRBV7-9,TRBJ2-1,few,TGTGCCAGCAGCTTATCGACTAGCGGGGGGGCACGTCACTTCTTC,CASSLSTSGGARHFF
.,TRBV5-1,TRBJ2-1,few,TGCGCCAGCAGCTGGGACACATACAATGAGCAGTTCTTC,CASSWDTYNEQFF
.,TRBV28,TRBJ2-2,many,TGTGCCAGCAGTTTCCGCGCTGGTGCAGGTTCTTTTCCCGGGGAGCTGTTTTTT,CASSFRAGAGSFPGELFF
.,TRBV27,TRBJ1-1,many,TGTGCCAGCAGTTTACTAGGCGCCGTTGAAGCTTTCTTT,CASSLLGAVEAFF
TRBD1,TRBV28,TRBJ1-1,.,TGTGCCAGCACCTTCCTCGACAGGGAAAACACTGAAGCTTTCTTT,CASTFLDRENTEAFF
.,TRBV7-6,TRBJ2-2,few,TGTGCCAGCAGCTTAGGGCTAGCGCACACCGGGGAGCTGTTTTTT,CASSLGLAHTGELFF
.,TRBV20-1,TRBJ1-2,many,TGCAGATCGTTTGGGGCAGGGAGGAGCCCCAGCTTCTATGGCTACACCTTC,CRSFGAGRSPSFYGYTF
.,TRBV7-8,TRBJ2-5,few,TGTGCCAGCAGCTTAGGGAGGGGGCGGCTGGAAGAGACCCAGTACTTC,CASSLGRGRLEETQYF
.,TRBV4-3,TRBJ2-7,few,TGCGCCAGCAGCCGAAGGACGGGGGCAACCTACGAGCAGTACTTC,CASSRRTGATYEQYF
.,TRBV11-2,TRBJ2-3,few,TGTGCCAGCAGCTTAGAAGTGGGGACCGGTACAGATACGCAGTATTTT,CASSLEVGTGTDTQYF